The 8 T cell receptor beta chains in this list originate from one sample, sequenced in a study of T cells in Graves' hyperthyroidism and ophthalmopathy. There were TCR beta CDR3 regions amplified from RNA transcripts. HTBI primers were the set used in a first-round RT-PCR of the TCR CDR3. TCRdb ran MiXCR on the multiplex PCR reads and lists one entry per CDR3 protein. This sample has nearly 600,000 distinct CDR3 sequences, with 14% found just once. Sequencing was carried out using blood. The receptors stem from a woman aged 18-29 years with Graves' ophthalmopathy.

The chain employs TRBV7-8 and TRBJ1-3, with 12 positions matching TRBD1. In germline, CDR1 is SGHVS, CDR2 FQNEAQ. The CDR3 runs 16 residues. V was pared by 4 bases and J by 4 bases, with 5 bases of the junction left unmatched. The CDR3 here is CASSWGTGGGGNTIYF. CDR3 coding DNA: TGTGCCAGCAGCTGGGGGACAGGGGGCGGCGGAAACACCATATATTTT.

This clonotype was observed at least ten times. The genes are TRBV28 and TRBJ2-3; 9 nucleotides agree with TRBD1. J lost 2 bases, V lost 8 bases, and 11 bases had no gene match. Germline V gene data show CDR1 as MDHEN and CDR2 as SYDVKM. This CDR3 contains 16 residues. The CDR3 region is CASGDHGTGHTDTQYF. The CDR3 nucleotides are TGTGCCAGCGGCGACCACGGGACAGGGCACACAGATACGCAGTATTTT.

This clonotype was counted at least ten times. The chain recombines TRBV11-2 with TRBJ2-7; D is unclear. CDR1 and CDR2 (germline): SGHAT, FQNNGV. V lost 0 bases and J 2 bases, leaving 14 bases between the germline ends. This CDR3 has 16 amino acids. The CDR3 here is CASSLDPDPPAYEQYF. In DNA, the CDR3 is TGTGCCAGCAGCTTAGATCCCGATCCACCAGCCTACGAGCAGTACTTC.

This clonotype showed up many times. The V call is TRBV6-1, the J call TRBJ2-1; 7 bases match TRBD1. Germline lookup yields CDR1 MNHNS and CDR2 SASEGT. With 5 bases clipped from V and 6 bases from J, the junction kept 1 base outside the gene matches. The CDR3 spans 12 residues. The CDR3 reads CASSRDSNEQFF. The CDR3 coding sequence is TGTGCCAGCAGTCGGGACAGCAATGAGCAGTTCTTC.

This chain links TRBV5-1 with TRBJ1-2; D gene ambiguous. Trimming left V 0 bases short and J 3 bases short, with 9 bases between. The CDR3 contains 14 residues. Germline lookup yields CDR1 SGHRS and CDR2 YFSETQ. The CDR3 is CASSLGGDHYGYTF. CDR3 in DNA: TGCGCCAGCAGCTTGGGTGGGGATCACTATGGCTACACCTTC.

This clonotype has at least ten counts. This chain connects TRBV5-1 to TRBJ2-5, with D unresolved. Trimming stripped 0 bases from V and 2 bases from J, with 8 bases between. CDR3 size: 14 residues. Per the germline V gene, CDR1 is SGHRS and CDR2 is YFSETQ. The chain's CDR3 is CASSLVEDQETQYF. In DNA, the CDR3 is TGCGCCAGCAGCTTGGTAGAGGATCAAGAGACCCAGTACTTC.

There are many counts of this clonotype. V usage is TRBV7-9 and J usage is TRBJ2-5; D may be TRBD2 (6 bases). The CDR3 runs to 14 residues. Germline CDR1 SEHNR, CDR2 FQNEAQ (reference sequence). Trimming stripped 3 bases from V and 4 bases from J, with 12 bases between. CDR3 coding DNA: TGTGCCAGCAGCTTCGGGAGTGGAGGAGAGACCCAGTACTTC. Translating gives CASSFGSGGETQYF.

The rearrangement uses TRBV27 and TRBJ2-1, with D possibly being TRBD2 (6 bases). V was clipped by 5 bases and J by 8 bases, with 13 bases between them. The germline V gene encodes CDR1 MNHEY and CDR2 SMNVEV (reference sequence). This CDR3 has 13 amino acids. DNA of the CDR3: TGTGCCAGCAGTCCAACTAGCCTCCATGAGCAGTTCTTC. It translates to CASSPTSLHEQFF.